Below are 3 T cell receptor beta chains sequenced from a single sample in a study of shared clonotypes between healthy human individuals. The naive CD8 subset, CD45RO-negative cells positively selected for CCR7, excluded terminally differentiated effector memory CD45RA+ cells. Sequenced by immunoSEQ multiplex PCR; TCRdb stores in-frame clones only, minus some. This table has about 2 million clones, roughly 95% appearing once. The sequenced sample consisted of naive CD8+ T cells sorted from blood. The receptors originated from a man aged 18 to 35 in good health.

This chain joins TRBV4-3 and TRBJ2-2; TRBD2 matches at 10 bases. The J segment lost 7 bases and the V segment lost 0 bases, leaving 5 bases of the junction unmatched. Per the germline V gene, CDR1 is LGHNA and CDR2 is YSLEER. This CDR3 comprises 16 residues. The CDR3 DNA reads TGCGCCAGCAGCCAAGATCTAGCGGGAGTCGGCGGGGAGCTGTTTTTT. Translated, it gives CASSQDLAGVGGELFF.

The CDR3 region has the DNA TGTGCCTGGAATCTGGGGACCGGGGAGCTGTTTTTT. Its translation is CAWNLGTGELFF. The rearrangement uses TRBV30 and TRBJ2-2, with no clear D. The V end was cut by 4 bases, the J end by 5 bases, with 8 bases between. The CDR3 is made up of 12 amino acids. Germline assignment: CDR1 GTSNPN and CDR2 SVGIG (reference sequence).

V usage is TRBV5-6 and J usage is TRBJ2-7; weak D call: TRBD1 (6 bases). The CDR3 contains 13 residues. Trimming removed 4 bases from V and 1 base from J, with 9 bases in between. Germline CDR1 and CDR2: SGHDT and YYEEEE. CDR3 coding DNA: TGTGCCAGCAGCAACAGGGATTCCTACGAGCAGTACTTC. Its protein is CASSNRDSYEQYF. The full variable domain, completed using reference TRBV5-6 and TRBJ2-7, is DAGVTQSPTHLIKTRGQQVTLRCSPKSGHDTVSWYQQALGQGPQFIFQYYEEEERQRGNFPDRFSGHQFPNYSSELNVNALLLGDSALYLCASSNRDSYEQYFGPGTRLTVT.